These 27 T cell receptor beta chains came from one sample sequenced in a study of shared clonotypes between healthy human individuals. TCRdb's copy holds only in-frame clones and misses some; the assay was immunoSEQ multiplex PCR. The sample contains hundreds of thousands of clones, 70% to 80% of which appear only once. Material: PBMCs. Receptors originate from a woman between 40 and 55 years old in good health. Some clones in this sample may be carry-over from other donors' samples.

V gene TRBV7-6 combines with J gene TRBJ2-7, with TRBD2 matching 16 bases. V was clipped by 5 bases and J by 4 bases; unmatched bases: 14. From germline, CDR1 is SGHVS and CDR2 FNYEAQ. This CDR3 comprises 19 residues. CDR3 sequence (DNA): TGTGCCAGCAGCCCCCGCGGGACTAGCGGGAGGGCCAGGAGGTACGAGCAGTACTTC. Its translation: CASSPRGTSGRARRYEQYF.

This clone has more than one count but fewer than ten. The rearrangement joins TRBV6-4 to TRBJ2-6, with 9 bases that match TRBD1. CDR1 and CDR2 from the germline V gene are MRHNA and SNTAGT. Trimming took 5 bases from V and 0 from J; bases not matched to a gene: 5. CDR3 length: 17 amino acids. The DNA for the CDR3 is TGTGCCAGCAGTCCGACAGGGGGGAGCTCTGGGGCCAACGTCCTGACTTTC. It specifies CASSPTGGSSGANVLTF.

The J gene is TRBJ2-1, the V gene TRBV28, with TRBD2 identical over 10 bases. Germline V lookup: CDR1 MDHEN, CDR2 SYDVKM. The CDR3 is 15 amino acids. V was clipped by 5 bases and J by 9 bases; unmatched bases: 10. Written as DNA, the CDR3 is TGTGCCAGCAGTGTAGCGGGAGGTGGCATCGGTGAGCAGTTCTTC. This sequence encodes CASSVAGGGIGEQFF.

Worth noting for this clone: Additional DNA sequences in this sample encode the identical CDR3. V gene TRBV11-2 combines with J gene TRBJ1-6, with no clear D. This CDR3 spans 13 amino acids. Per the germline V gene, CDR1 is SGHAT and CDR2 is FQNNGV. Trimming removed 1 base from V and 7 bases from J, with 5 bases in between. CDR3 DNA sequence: TGTGCCAGCAGCTTAGGACGGAATTCACCCCTCCACTTT. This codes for CASSLGRNSPLHF.

CDR3 loop: CASSKATPLNEQFF. As DNA, the CDR3 is TGTGCCAGCAGCAAAGCGACCCCGCTCAATGAGCAGTTCTTC. The V gene is TRBV21-1, the J gene TRBJ2-1. TRBV21-1 is described as a pseudogene. The CDR3 sequence is 14 residues long.

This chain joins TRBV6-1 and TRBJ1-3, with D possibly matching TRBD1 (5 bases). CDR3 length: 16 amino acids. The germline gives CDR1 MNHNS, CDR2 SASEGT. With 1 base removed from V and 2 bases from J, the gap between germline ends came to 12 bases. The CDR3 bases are TGTGCCAGCAGTGAAGTTCAGGGCAGAGCTGGAAACACCATATATTTT. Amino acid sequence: CASSEVQGRAGNTIYF.

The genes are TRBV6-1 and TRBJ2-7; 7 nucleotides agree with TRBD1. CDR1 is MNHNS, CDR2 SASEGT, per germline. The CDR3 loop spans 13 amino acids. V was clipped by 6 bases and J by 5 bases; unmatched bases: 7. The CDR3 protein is CASRQDTGDEQYF. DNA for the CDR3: TGTGCCAGCAGACAGGATACAGGGGACGAGCAGTACTTC.

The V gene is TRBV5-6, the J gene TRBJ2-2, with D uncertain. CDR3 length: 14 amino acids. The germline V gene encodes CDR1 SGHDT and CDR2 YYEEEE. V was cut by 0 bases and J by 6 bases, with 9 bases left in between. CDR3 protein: CASSLGPTAGELFF. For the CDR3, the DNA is TGTGCCAGCAGCTTGGGACCCACTGCCGGGGAGCTGTTTTTT.

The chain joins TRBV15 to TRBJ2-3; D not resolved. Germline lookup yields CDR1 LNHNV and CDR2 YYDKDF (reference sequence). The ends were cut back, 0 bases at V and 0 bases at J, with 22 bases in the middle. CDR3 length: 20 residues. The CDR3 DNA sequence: TGTGCCACCAGCAGAGATTGGGTCAGCAAGCTAAGATTTAGCACAGATACGCAGTATTTT. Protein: CATSRDWVSKLRFSTDTQYF.

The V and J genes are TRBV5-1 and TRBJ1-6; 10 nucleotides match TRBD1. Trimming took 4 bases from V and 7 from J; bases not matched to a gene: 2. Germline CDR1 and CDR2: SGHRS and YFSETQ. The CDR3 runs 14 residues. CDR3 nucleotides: TGCGCCAGCAGCGCGGGACAGGGGAATTCACCCCTCCACTTT. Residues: CASSAGQGNSPLHF.

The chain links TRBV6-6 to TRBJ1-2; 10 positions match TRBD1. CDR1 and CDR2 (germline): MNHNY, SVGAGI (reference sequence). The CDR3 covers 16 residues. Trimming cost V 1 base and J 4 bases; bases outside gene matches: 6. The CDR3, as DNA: TGTGCCAGCAGTTACTACCCCCGGGACAGGGGCTATGGCTACACCTTC. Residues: CASSYYPRDRGYGYTF.

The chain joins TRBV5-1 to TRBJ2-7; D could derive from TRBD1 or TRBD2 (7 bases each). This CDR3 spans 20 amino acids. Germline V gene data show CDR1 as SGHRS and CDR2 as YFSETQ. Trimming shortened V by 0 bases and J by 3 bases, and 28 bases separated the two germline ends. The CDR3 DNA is TGCGCCAGCAGCTTGGCCAGGGGGGGCTATAAAGGTGTAGGCGACTACGAGCAGTACTTC. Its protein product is CASSLARGGYKGVGDYEQYF.

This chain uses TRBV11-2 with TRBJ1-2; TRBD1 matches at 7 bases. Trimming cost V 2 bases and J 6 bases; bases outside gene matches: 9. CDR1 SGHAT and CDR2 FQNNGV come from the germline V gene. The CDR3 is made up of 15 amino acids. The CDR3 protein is CASSLHHRGGDGYTF. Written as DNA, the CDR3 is TGTGCCAGCAGCTTACATCACAGGGGAGGAGATGGCTACACCTTC.

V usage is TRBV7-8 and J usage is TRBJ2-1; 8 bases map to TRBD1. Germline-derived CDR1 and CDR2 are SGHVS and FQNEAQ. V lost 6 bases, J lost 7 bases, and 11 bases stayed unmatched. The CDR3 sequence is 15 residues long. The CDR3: CASRPGTGLKNEQFF. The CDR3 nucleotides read TGTGCCAGCAGACCCGGGACAGGTTTAAAAAATGAGCAGTTCTTC. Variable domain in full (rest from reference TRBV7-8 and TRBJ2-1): GAGVSQSPRYKVAKRGQDVALRCDPISGHVSLFWYQQALGQGPEFLTYFQNEAQLDKSGLPSDRFFAERPEGSVSTLKIQRTQQEDSAVYLCASRPGTGLKNEQFFGPGTRLTVL.

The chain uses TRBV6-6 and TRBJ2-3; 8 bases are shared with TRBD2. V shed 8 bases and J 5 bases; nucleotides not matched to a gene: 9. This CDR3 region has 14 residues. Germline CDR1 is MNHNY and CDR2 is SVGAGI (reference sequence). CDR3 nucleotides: TGTGCCAGCGGGTTAGCGGGGAGGGTAGATACGCAGTATTTT. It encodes CASGLAGRVDTQYF.

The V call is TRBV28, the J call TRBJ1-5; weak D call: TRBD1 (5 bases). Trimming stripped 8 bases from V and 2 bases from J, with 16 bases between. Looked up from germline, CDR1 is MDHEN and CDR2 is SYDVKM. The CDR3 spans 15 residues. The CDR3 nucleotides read TGTGCCAGCGGAGGCGGGCAGGGAGGCAATCAGCCCCAGCATTTT. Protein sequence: CASGGGQGGNQPQHF.

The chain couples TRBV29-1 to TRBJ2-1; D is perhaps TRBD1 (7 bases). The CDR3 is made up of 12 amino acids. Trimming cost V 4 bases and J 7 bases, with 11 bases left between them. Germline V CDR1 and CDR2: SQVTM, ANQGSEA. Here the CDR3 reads CSVVPGGNEQFF. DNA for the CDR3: TGCAGCGTTGTCCCAGGGGGGAATGAGCAGTTCTTC.

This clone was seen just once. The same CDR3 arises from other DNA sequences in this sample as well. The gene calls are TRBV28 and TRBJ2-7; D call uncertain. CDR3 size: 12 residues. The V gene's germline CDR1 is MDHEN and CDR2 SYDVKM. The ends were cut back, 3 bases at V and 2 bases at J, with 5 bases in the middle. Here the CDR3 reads CASSFGPYEQYF. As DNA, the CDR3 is TGTGCCAGCAGTTTCGGACCCTACGAGCAGTACTTC.

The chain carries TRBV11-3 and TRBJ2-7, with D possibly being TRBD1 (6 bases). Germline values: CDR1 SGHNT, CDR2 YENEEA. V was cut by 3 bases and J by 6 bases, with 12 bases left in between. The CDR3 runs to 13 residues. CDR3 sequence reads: CASSFTGLGEQYF. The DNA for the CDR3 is TGTGCCAGCAGCTTTACAGGGCTTGGCGAGCAGTACTTC.

CDR3 sequence reads: CASSFGLAIDTQYF. The CDR3 DNA reads as TGTGCCAGCAGCTTTGGACTAGCTATCGATACGCAGTATTTT. J is TRBJ2-3 and V is TRBV9; 8 bases are shared with TRBD2. Germline V gene sequence: CDR1 SGDLS, CDR2 YYNGEE. The V and J ends lost 4 bases and 6 bases, in that order; junction bases with no gene match: 7. The CDR3 is 14 residues long.

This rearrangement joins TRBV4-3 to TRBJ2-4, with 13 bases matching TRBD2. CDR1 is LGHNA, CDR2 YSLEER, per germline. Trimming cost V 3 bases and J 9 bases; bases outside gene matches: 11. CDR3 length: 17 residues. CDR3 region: CASSQGLGLAGDPIQYF. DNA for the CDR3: TGCGCCAGCAGCCAGGGCCTAGGACTAGCGGGGGATCCCATTCAGTACTTC.

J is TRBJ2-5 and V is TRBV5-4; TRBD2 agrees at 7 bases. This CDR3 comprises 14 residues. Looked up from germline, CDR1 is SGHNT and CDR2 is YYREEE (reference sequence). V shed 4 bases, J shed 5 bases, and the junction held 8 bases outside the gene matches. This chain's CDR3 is CASSNKAGEETQYF. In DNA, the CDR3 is TGTGCCAGCAGCAACAAGGCGGGAGAGGAGACCCAGTACTTC.

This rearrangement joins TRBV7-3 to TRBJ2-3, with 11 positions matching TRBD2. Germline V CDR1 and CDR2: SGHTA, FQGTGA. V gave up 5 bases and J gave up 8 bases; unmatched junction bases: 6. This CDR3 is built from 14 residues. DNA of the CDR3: TGTGCCAGCAGCCCTGGACTAGCGGGCGGTACGCAGTATTTT. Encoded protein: CASSPGLAGGTQYF.

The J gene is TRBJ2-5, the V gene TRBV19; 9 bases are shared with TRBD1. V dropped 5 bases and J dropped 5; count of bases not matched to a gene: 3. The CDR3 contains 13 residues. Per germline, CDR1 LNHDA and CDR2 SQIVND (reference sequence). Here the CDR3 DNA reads TGTGCCAGTAGTTGGACAGGGGTGGAGACCCAGTACTTC. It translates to CASSWTGVETQYF. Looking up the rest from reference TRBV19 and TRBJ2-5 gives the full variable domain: DGGITQSPKYLFRKEGQNVTLSCEQNLNHDAMYWYRQDPGQGLRLIYYSQIVNDFQKGDIAEGYSVSREKKESFPLTVTSAQKNPTAFYLCASSWTGVETQYFGPGTRLLVL.

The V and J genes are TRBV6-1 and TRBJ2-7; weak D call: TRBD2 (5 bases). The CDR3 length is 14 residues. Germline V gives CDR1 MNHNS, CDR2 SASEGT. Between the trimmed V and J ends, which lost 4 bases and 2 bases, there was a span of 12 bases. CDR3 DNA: TGTGCCAGCAGTGTTACAGCGGTGACCTACGAGCAGTACTTC. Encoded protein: CASSVTAVTYEQYF.

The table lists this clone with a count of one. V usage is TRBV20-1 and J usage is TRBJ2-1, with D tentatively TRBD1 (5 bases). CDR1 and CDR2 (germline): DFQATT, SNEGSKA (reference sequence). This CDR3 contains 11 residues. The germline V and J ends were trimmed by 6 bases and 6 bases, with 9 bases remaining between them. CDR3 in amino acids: CSAHRGNEQFF. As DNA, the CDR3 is TGCAGTGCCCATAGGGGCAATGAGCAGTTCTTC.

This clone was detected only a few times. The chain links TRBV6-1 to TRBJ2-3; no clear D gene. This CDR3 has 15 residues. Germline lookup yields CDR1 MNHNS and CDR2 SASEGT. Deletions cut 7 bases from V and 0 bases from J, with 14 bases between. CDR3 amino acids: CASTSRAESTDTQYF. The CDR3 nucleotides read TGTGCCAGCACCTCACGGGCAGAGAGCACAGATACGCAGTATTTT.